Listed here are 22 T cell receptor beta chains from one sample, sequenced in a study of CD8 T cells in ankylosing spondylitis. TCRdb re-called the 5' RACE reads through MiXCR, storing one row per CDR3 protein. The sample lists 200,000 to 300,000 distinct CDR3 sequences, 8% to 11% occurring once. The specimen sequenced was blood, either unsorted or a sorted T cell fraction (not recorded which). Receptor source: a male donor with ankylosing spondylitis or in good health (not recorded which).

This clonotype was found many times. The CDR3 spells CASSQRDVSQPQHF. The DNA of the CDR3 is TGTGCCAGCAGCCAACGGGACGTTAGTCAGCCCCAGCATTTT. The J gene is TRBJ1-5, the V gene TRBV3-1, with D perhaps TRBD1 (5 bases). The germline V and J ends were trimmed by 2 bases and 6 bases, with 11 bases remaining between them. The germline V gene has CDR1 LGHDT and CDR2 YNNKEL (reference sequence). The CDR3 covers 14 residues.

The table lists this clonotype with many counts. This chain links TRBV5-1 with TRBJ1-5; tentatively, D is TRBD1 (6 bases). Trimming pared 0 bases from V and 4 bases from J, leaving 11 bases between. CDR3 length equals 15 residues. Germline CDR1 and CDR2: SGHRS and YFSETQ. For the CDR3, the DNA is TGCGCCAGCAGCTTGGAGGGGGGTACTAATCAGCCCCAGCATTTT. Translation: CASSLEGGTNQPQHF.

This clonotype has ten or more counts. This sequence joins TRBV6-4 and TRBJ2-3; possibly TRBD2 for D (6 bases). Germline values: CDR1 MRHNA, CDR2 SNTAGT. This CDR3 has 13 amino acids. The V end was cut by 6 bases, the J end by 4 bases, with 11 bases between. CDR3 DNA: TGTGCCAGCAGCCGGGACTCTGCAGATACGCAGTATTTT. Its protein is CASSRDSADTQYF.

This clonotype was counted at least ten times. The chain employs TRBV2 and TRBJ1-5; no clear D gene. The CDR3 extends over 16 amino acids. V shed 4 bases and J shed 1 base, with 14 bases lying between them. The germline CDR1 and CDR2 sequences are SNHLY and FYNNEI. The CDR3 coding sequence is TGTGCCAGCAGTGTTGAGGGAAGAGGGAGCAATCAGCCCCAGCATTTT. As protein: CASSVEGRGSNQPQHF.

The genes are TRBV27 and TRBJ2-1; D may be TRBD1 (6 bases). In germline, CDR1 is MNHEY, CDR2 SMNVEV (reference sequence). Trimming stripped 7 bases from V and 6 bases from J, with 22 bases between. CDR3 length: 16 amino acids. The chain's CDR3 is CASNFEGGLGVNEQFF. DNA for the CDR3: TGTGCCAGCAATTTCGAAGGGGGTTTAGGGGTCAATGAGCAGTTCTTC.

The chain uses TRBV7-9 and TRBJ2-3; the D is unclear. Trimming stripped 2 bases from V and 2 bases from J, with 11 bases between. This CDR3 comprises 15 residues. Germline V gene lookup returns CDR1 SEHNR and CDR2 FQNEAQ (reference sequence). CDR3 sequence reads: CASSLYQDFTDTQYF. The CDR3 nucleotides read TGTGCCAGCAGCTTATATCAAGACTTCACAGATACGCAGTATTTT.

This clonotype was detected many times. V gene TRBV20-1 combines with J gene TRBJ1-4, with no clear D. Germline CDR1 is DFQATT and CDR2 is SNEGSKA (reference sequence). V lost 0 bases to trimming and J lost 5 bases, with 13 bases between them. This CDR3 region has 15 residues. The CDR3 nucleotides are TGCAGTGCTAGAGATTTGGGGAGAGGGAATGAAAAACTGTTTTTT. This gives the protein CSARDLGRGNEKLFF.

There are many counts of this clonotype. The gene calls are TRBV6-5 and TRBJ2-7, with 8 bases fitting TRBD1. From germline, CDR1 is MNHEY and CDR2 SVGAGI. V was pared by 3 bases and J by 2 bases, with 3 bases of the junction left unmatched. The CDR3 is 14 residues long. CDR3 DNA: TGTGCCAGCAGTTATGACAGGGGACCCTACGAGCAGTACTTC. Translation gives CASSYDRGPYEQYF.

This clonotype has a count of ten or more. The chain links TRBV5-1 to TRBJ1-3; 8 positions match TRBD1. The CDR3 consists of 15 residues. After removal of 4 bases from V and 4 bases from J, the junction contained 7 bases not matched to a gene. From germline, CDR1 is SGHRS and CDR2 YFSETQ. The CDR3 protein is CASSPGQAWGNTIYF. For the CDR3, the DNA is TGCGCCAGCAGCCCGGGACAGGCCTGGGGAAACACCATATATTTT.

V and J are TRBV7-9 and TRBJ2-3; D remains unclear. Germline V gene lookup returns CDR1 SEHNR and CDR2 FQNEAQ (reference sequence). The CDR3 is 14 residues long. V was shortened by 3 bases and J by 6 bases, with 13 bases between the two germline ends. In DNA, the CDR3 is TGTGCCAGCAGCTTCCGGGTCCCCGAGGATACGCAGTATTTT. Translation gives CASSFRVPEDTQYF.

The table lists this clonotype with many counts. One end of the junction is discordant with germline, which a read error may explain. This chain uses TRBV29-1 with TRBJ1-1, with no clear D. The CDR3 has 12 residues. CDR1 is SQVTM and CDR2 is ANQGSEA in the germline V gene. The CDR3 sequence is CSVGAGNAEAFF. The CDR3 DNA follows: TGCAGCGTTGGTGCGGGGAACGCTGAAGCTTTCTTT.

Regarding this clonotype: A much larger clonotype is one base distant, so this may be a read error. The chain carries TRBV6-5 and TRBJ1-2, with D perhaps TRBD1 (5 bases). This CDR3 is 14 amino acids long. Germline lookup yields CDR1 MNHEY and CDR2 SVGAGI. CDR3 amino acids: CAGSYDSAAYGYTF. In DNA, the CDR3 is TGTGCCGGCAGTTACGACAGCGCAGCCTATGGCTACACCTTC.

This clonotype was found many times. The chain is built from TRBV27 and TRBJ2-3; 9 nucleotides agree with TRBD2. Germline V lookup: CDR1 MNHEY, CDR2 SMNVEV (reference sequence). The CDR3 is 13 residues long. V trimming: 3 bases; J trimming: 14 bases; junction bases outside the gene matches: 9. The CDR3 coding sequence is TGTGCCAGCAGTTTTCGCGGGAGGGCCGCCCCGTATTTT. As protein: CASSFRGRAAPYF.

This clonotype was recorded many times. The J gene is TRBJ2-4, the V gene TRBV20-1; 7 bases map to TRBD1. V gave up 6 bases and J gave up 5 bases; unmatched junction bases: 13. This CDR3 is 15 amino acids long. Germline V gene lookup returns CDR1 DFQATT and CDR2 SNEGSKA (reference sequence). Written as DNA, the CDR3 is TGCAGTGCCCGGGACGCCCGAGGGGGCCAAAACATTCAGTACTTC. Encoded protein: CSARDARGGQNIQYF.

This clonotype was seen more than once but under ten times. V usage is TRBV2 and J usage is TRBJ2-3; D unclear. Germline CDR1 SNHLY, CDR2 FYNNEI. The length of the CDR3 is 14 residues. Trimming left V 3 bases short and J 6 bases short, with 13 bases between. This chain's CDR3 is CASSEANVGDTQYF. The CDR3 DNA reads TGTGCCAGCAGTGAGGCCAACGTGGGGGATACGCAGTATTTT.

J is TRBJ1-1 and V is TRBV6-1; 7 bases are shared with TRBD1. The CDR3 contains 13 residues. Germline trimming cut 6 bases from V and 5 bases from J; bases unmatched to any gene: 6. The germline V gene has CDR1 MNHNS and CDR2 SASEGT. CDR3 sequence (DNA): TGTGCCAGCAGCCGAGGGGGCGATACTGAAGCTTTCTTT. It codes for CASSRGGDTEAFF.

The chain has TRBV5-4 and TRBJ2-1; TRBD1 aligns across 9 bases. From germline, CDR1 is SGHNT and CDR2 YYREEE (reference sequence). CDR3 length: 16 amino acids. The J segment lost 4 bases and the V segment lost 0 bases, leaving 5 bases of the junction unmatched. This CDR3 is CASSLGGDRVYNEQFF. The CDR3 DNA sequence: TGTGCCAGCAGCTTGGGAGGGGACAGGGTTTACAATGAGCAGTTCTTC.

This clonotype was detected ten times or more. The gene calls are TRBV20-1 and TRBJ1-5; D remains ambiguous. The CDR3 has 12 residues. The germline V gene has CDR1 DFQATT and CDR2 SNEGSKA (reference sequence). V was shortened by 3 bases and J by 4 bases, with 7 bases between the two germline ends. The CDR3 here is CSASKENQPQHF. The CDR3 coding sequence is TGCAGTGCTAGTAAAGAGAATCAGCCCCAGCATTTT.

This chain uses TRBV2 with TRBJ2-3; D is undetermined. V was cut by 5 bases and J by 3 bases, with 15 bases left in between. Germline V gene data show CDR1 as SNHLY and CDR2 as FYNNEI. There are 15 residues in the CDR3. CDR3 residues: CASSPTLSRTDTQYF. CDR3 DNA sequence: TGTGCCAGCAGTCCCACGTTAAGTCGGACAGATACGCAGTATTTT.

This clonotype was recorded a few times. The rearrangement joins TRBV5-1 to TRBJ1-6; D possibly corresponds to TRBD1 (5 bases). Germline assignment: CDR1 SGHRS and CDR2 YFSETQ. The CDR3 extends over 15 amino acids. V was clipped by 4 bases and J by 10 bases, with 18 bases between them. The CDR3 loop reads CASSRDGTLDSPLHF. The CDR3 DNA reads TGCGCCAGCAGCCGGGACGGGACCCTTGACTCACCCCTCCACTTT.

The table lists this clonotype with many counts. The V and J genes are TRBV7-2 and TRBJ2-5; TRBD2 matches at 7 bases. Trimming at V came to 0 bases and at J to 5 bases, leaving 12 bases not matched to a gene. There are 17 residues in the CDR3. The germline CDR1 and CDR2 sequences are SGHTA and FQGNSA. This CDR3 is CASSLAPKRGGWETQYF. The CDR3, as DNA: TGTGCCAGCAGCTTAGCGCCCAAGCGGGGAGGATGGGAGACCCAGTACTTC.

The V gene is TRBV5-1, the J gene TRBJ2-5; TRBD2 matches at 13 bases. CDR3 length: 15 residues. V lost 2 bases to trimming and J lost 3 bases; unmatched junction nucleotides: 1. The germline CDR1 and CDR2 sequences are SGHRS and YFSETQ. CDR3 DNA sequence: TGCGCCAGCAGCTTTGGGACTAGCGGGGAAGAGACCCAGTACTTC. Encoded protein: CASSFGTSGEETQYF.